What follows describes a single TCR beta chain. Its antigen remains unidentified. This entry belongs to a study of OX40 agonist ivuxolimab in advanced cancers. V was clipped by 2 bases and J by 0 bases, with 7 bases between them. The length of the CDR3 is 15 residues. Looked up from germline, CDR1 is SGHNT and CDR2 is YENEEA. General study results and limits: CD8+ T cells were the subset that, on average, had more expanded clones than CD4+. Both CD4+ and CD8+ T cell populations in blood had undergone clonal expansion by week 6 at 0.1 to 3.0 mg/kg.

Clones were sequenced by immunoSEQ multiplex PCR, and TCRdb holds only the in-frame ones, with some missing. This sample has roughly 75,000 clones; 70% to 90% occur once, and the top ten carry around 13%. The source of this sequence is an adult with an advanced solid tumor such as melanoma, head and neck, liver or kidney cancer. This specimen consisted of CD4+ or CD8+ T cells sorted from blood, obtained in a trial of the OX40 agonist ivuxolimab. The chain combines TRBV11-3 with TRBJ2-2; no definite D call. CDR3 DNA sequence: TGTGCCAGCAGCTTATGGGGTTCGAACACCGGGGAGCTGTTTTTT. Translation: CASSLWGSNTGELFF.